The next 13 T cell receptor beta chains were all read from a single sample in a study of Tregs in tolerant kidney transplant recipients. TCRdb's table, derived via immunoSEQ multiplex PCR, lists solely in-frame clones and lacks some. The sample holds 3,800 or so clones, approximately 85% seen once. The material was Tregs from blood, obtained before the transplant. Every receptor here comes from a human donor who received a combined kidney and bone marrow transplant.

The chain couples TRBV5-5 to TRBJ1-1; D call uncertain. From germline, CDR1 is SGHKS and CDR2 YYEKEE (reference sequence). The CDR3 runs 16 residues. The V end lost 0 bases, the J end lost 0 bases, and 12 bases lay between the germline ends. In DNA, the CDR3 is TGTGCCAGCAGCTTGGGCCGGGGAAGGATGAACACTGAAGCTTTCTTT. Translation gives CASSLGRGRMNTEAFF.

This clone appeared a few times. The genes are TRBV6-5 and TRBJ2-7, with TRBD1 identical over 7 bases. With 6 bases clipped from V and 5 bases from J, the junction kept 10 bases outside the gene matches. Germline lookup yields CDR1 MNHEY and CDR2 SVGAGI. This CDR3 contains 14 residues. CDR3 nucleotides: TGTGCCAGCAGGACTACGACAGGGCCCAACGAGCAGTACTTC. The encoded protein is CASRTTTGPNEQYF.

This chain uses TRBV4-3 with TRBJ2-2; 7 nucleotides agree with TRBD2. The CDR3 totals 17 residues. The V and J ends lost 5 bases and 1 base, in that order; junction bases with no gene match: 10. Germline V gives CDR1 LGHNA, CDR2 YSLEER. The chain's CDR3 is CASSGDLGTKNTGELFF. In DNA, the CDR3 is TGCGCCAGCAGCGGAGACCTAGGGACTAAGAACACCGGGGAGCTGTTTTTT.

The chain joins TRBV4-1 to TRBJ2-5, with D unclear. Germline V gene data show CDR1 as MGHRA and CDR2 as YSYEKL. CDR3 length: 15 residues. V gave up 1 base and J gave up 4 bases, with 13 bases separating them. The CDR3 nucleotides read TGCGCCAGCAGCCAAGGATCTTCGGGTGCAGAGACCCAGTACTTC. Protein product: CASSQGSSGAETQYF.

The CDR3 nucleotides are TGTGCCTTATCCCCAGGTAGCTCCTACGAGCAGTACTTC. Translation gives CALSPGSSYEQYF. This chain connects TRBV30 to TRBJ2-7; no clear D. Trimming took 7 bases from V and 0 from J, leaving 13 bases between them. The CDR3 contains 13 residues. CDR1 and CDR2 (germline): GTSNPN, SVGIG (reference sequence).

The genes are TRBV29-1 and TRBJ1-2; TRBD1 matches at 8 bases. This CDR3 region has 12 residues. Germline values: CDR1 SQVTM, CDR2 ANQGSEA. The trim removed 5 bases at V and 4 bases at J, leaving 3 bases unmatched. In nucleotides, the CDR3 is TGCAGCGTTAGGGACAGGCTCTATGGCTACACCTTC. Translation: CSVRDRLYGYTF.

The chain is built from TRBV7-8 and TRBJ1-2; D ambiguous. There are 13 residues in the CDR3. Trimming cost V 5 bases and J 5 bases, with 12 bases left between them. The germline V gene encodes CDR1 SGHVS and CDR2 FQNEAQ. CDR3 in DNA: TGTGCCAGCAGCCGATCATATGAGTATGGCTACACCTTC. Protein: CASSRSYEYGYTF.

The CDR3 DNA follows: TGTGCCTGGAGAAGGGGCAGCACTGAAGCTTTCTTT. Translating it yields CAWRRGSTEAFF. The rearrangement uses TRBV30 and TRBJ1-1; tentative D call: TRBD1 (5 bases). The CDR3 has 12 residues. Trimming took 3 bases from V and 4 from J, leaving 9 bases between them. Germline CDR1 GTSNPN, CDR2 SVGIG (reference sequence).

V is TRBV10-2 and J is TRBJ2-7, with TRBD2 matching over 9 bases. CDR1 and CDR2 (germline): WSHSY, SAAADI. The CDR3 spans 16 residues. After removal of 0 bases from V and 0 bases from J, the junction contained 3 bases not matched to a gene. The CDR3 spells CASSESTSGNSYEQYF. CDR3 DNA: TGCGCCAGCAGTGAGTCGACTAGCGGAAACTCCTACGAGCAGTACTTC.

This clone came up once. The CDR3 DNA is TGTGCCAGTAGTATAGAGGGGCGCTATGGCTACACCTTC. Translated, it gives CASSIEGRYGYTF. The chain employs TRBV19 and TRBJ1-2, with TRBD1 as a possible D gene (5 bases). From germline, CDR1 is LNHDA and CDR2 SQIVND (reference sequence). There are 13 residues in the CDR3. Trimming stripped 0 bases from V and 4 bases from J, with 6 bases between.

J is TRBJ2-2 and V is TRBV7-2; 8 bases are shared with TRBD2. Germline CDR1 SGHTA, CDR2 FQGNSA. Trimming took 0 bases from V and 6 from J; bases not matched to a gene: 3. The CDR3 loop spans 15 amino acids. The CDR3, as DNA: TGTGCCAGCAGCTTAGCGACGGGAGGGTCCGGGGAGCTGTTTTTT. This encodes CASSLATGGSGELFF.

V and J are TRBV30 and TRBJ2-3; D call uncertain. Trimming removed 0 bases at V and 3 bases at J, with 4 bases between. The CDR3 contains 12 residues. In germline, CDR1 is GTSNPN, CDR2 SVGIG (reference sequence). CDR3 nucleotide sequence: TGTGCCTGGAGTGTCCGTACAGATACGCAGTATTTT. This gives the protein CAWSVRTDTQYF.

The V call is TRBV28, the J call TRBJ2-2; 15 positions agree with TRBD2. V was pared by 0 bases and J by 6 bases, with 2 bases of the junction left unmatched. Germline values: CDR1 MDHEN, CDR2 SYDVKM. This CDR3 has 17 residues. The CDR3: CASSLWGLAGGPGELFF. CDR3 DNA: TGTGCCAGCAGTTTATGGGGACTAGCGGGAGGCCCCGGGGAGCTGTTTTTT.